A single sample gave rise to the 5 T cell receptor beta chains below, sequenced in a study of shared clonotypes between healthy human individuals. TCRdb keeps only in-frame clones here, not all; method: immunoSEQ multiplex PCR. Of 2 million or so clones in the sample, over 85% were seen once. Source material: naive CD4+ T cells sorted from blood. This sample's subset: CD45RA+ positively selected. The receptors here all came from a man aged 18 to 30 in good health.

This chain uses TRBV9 with TRBJ2-6; D gene ambiguous. V lost 0 bases and J 0 bases, leaving 7 bases between the germline ends. The CDR3 is 16 amino acids. Germline lookup yields CDR1 SGDLS and CDR2 YYNGEE. The CDR3 coding sequence is TGTGCCAGCAGCGTAGGCTGGAGCTCTGGGGCCAACGTCCTGACTTTC. Its translation is CASSVGWSSGANVLTF. Combining the CDR3 with reference TRBV9 and TRBJ2-6 gives the whole variable domain DSGVTQTPKHLITATGQRVTLRCSPRSGDLSVYWYQQSLDQGLQFLIQYYNGEERAKGNILERFSAQQFPDLHSELNLSSLELGDSALYFCASSVGWSSGANVLTFGAGSRLTVL.

V is TRBV7-8 and J is TRBJ2-1; TRBD2 matches at 11 bases. V lost 5 bases, J lost 6 bases, and 9 bases stayed unmatched. The CDR3 contains 16 residues. CDR1 SGHVS and CDR2 FQNEAQ come from the germline V gene. CDR3 sequence reads: CASSERALAGGNEQFF. CDR3 sequence (DNA): TGTGCCAGCAGCGAACGTGCGCTAGCGGGAGGCAATGAGCAGTTCTTC.

The genes are TRBV5-1 and TRBJ2-2; 13 bases fit TRBD2. V shed 0 bases and J 2 bases; nucleotides not matched to a gene: 7. The CDR3 is made up of 19 amino acids. CDR1 SGHRS and CDR2 YFSETQ come from the germline V gene. CDR3 coding DNA: TGCGCCAGCAGCTTGGGACTAGCGGGAGGACCAAAAAACACCGGGGAGCTGTTTTTT. As protein: CASSLGLAGGPKNTGELFF.

The chain uses TRBV7-9 and TRBJ1-5; D call uncertain. Germline V gene data show CDR1 as SEHNR and CDR2 as FQNEAQ (reference sequence). The CDR3 totals 14 residues. Trimming removed 0 bases at V and 2 bases at J, with 5 bases between. DNA for the CDR3: TGTGCCAGCAGCTTAGCGTGGCGCAATCAGCCCCAGCATTTT. It encodes CASSLAWRNQPQHF.

The gene calls are TRBV29-1 and TRBJ1-3, with D unclear. Germline CDR1 and CDR2: SQVTM and ANQGSEA. Trimming cost V 4 bases and J 4 bases, with 5 bases left between them. The CDR3 is 11 residues long. CDR3 in amino acids: CSVGNGNTIYF. CDR3 DNA: TGCAGCGTTGGGAACGGAAACACCATATATTTT. Together with reference TRBV29-1 and TRBJ1-3, the CDR3 gives the full variable domain: SAVISQKPSRDICQRGTSLTIQCQVDSQVTMMFWYRQQPGQSLTLIATANQGSEATYESGFVIDKFPISRPNLTFSTLTVSNMSPEDSSIYLCSVGNGNTIYFGEGSWLTVV.